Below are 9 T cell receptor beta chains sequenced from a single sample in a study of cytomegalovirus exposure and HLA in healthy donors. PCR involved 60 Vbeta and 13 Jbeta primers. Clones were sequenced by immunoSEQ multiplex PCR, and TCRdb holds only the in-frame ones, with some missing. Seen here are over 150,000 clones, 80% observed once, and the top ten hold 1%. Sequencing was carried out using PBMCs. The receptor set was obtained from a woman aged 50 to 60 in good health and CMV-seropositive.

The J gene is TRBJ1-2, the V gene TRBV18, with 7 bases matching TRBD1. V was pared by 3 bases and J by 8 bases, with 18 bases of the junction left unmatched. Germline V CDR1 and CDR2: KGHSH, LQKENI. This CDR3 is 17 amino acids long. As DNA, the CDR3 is TGTGCCAGCTCACCTACTCTAGGGGACAGTGTAACTAAGGGCTACACCTTC. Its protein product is CASSPTLGDSVTKGYTF.

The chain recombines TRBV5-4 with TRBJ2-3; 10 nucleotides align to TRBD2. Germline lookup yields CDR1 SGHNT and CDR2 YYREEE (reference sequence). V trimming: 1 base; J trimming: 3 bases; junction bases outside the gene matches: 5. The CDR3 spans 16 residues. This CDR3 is CASSLYSGGRTDTQYF. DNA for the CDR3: TGTGCCAGCAGCTTGTATAGCGGGGGGCGGACAGATACGCAGTATTTT.

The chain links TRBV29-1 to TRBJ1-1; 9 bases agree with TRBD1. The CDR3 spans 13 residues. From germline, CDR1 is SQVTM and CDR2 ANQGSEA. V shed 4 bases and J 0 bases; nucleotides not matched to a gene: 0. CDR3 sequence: CSVGDRVNTEAFF. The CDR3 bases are TGCAGCGTTGGGGACAGGGTGAACACTGAAGCTTTCTTT.

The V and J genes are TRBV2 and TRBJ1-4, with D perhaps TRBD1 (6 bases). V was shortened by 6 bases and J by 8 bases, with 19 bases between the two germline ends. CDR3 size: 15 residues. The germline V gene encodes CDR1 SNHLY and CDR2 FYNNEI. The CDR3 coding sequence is TGTGCCAGCAGCCCCGGAACAGGGACGCGGGAAAAACTGTTTTTT. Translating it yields CASSPGTGTREKLFF.

The CDR3: CASSRGQGVIEKLFF. CDR3 bases: TGCGCCAGCAGCCGGGGACAGGGGGTCATTGAAAAACTGTTTTTT. V gene TRBV5-1 combines with J gene TRBJ1-4, with TRBD1 identical over 11 bases. Per the germline V gene, CDR1 is SGHRS and CDR2 is YFSETQ. Trimming took 4 bases from V and 7 from J; bases not matched to a gene: 6. The CDR3 spans 15 residues.

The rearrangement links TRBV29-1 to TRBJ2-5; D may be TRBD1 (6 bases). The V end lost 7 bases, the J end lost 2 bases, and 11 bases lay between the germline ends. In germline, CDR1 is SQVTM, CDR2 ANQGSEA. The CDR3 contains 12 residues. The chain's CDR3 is CSALGQQETQYF. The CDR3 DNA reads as TGCAGCGCTTTAGGACAGCAAGAGACCCAGTACTTC. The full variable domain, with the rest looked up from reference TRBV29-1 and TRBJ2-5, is SAVISQKPSRDICQRGTSLTIQCQVDSQVTMMFWYRQQPGQSLTLIATANQGSEATYESGFVIDKFPISRPNLTFSTLTVSNMSPEDSSIYLCSALGQQETQYFGPGTRLLVL.

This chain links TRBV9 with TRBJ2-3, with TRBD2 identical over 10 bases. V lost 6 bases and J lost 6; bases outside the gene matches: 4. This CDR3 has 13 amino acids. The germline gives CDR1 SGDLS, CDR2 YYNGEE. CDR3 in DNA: TGTGCCAGCAAGCTAGCGGGAGAGGATACGCAGTATTTT. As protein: CASKLAGEDTQYF.

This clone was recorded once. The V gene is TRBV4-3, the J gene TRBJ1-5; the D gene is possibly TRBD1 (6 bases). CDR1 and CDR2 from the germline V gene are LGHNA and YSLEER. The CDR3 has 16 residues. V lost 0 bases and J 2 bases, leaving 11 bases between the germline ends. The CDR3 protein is CASSQEGHGGNQPQHF. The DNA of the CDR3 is TGCGCCAGCAGCCAAGAGGGACACGGGGGCAATCAGCCCCAGCATTTT.

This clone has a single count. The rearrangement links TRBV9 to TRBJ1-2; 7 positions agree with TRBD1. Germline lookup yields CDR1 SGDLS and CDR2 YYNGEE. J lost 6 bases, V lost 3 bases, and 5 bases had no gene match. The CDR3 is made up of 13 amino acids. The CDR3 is CASSDQGGHGYTF. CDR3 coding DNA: TGTGCCAGCAGCGACCAGGGGGGCCATGGCTACACCTTC.